This note documents a single T cell receptor beta chain sequence. What it binds is not known. Produced via immunoSEQ multiplex PCR; TCRdb's table is partial and in-frame only. The sample lists around 130,000 clones; about 88% were seen once. Time point defined: blood 2 weeks post-SBRT. The treatment is: 15 Gy SBRT to primary tumor, nephrectomy 4 weeks later. The tumor was a clear cell renal cell carcinoma. This specimen comes from a study of radiation and T cells in renal cell carcinoma. Study conclusions and caveats: Without pretreatment biopsies, baseline tumor clonotype presence was undetermined.

The CDR3 length is 18 residues. Trimming left V 0 bases short and J 0 bases short, with 16 bases between. Germline values: CDR1 MGHRA, CDR2 YSYEKL. This clonotype originated in a woman in her 70s with renal cell carcinoma. This chain uses TRBV4-1 with TRBJ2-3, with D possibly TRBD2 on 6 matching bases. This specimen was blood, taken from a patient whose treatment included radiotherapy and nephrectomy. The CDR3 region has the DNA TGCGCCAGCAGCCAAGAGTTATTGCGGGAAACTAGCACAGATACGCAGTATTTT. This sequence encodes CASSQELLRETSTDTQYF.